A single sample gave rise to the 17 T cell receptor beta chains below, sequenced in a study of T cells in Graves' hyperthyroidism and ophthalmopathy. TCR beta CDR3 regions were amplified from RNA. When the TCR CDR3 underwent first-round RT-PCR, the HTBI primer set was used. Each CDR3 protein gets one entry after TCRdb re-called the multiplex PCR reads with MiXCR. The data hold some 530,000 distinct CDR3 sequences, with 22% observed a single time. Sequenced material: blood. The receptor source for this set is an older woman with Graves' ophthalmopathy.

The sample holds a few counts of this clonotype. Here the CDR3 reads CASTLRGRERVYEQYF. In DNA form, the CDR3 reads TGTGCCAGCACTCTAAGAGGGAGGGAGCGGGTATACGAGCAGTACTTC. The chain joins TRBV7-9 to TRBJ2-7, with TRBD2 matching over 7 bases. CDR3 size: 16 residues. Germline V gives CDR1 SEHNR, CDR2 FQNEAQ (reference sequence). J was trimmed by 4 bases and V by 7 bases; bases with no gene match: 16.

A note on this clonotype: This may come from a read error, since a much larger clone is one base off. The V and J genes are TRBV20-1 and TRBJ1-1, with 9 bases aligning to TRBD1. The CDR3 loop spans 17 amino acids. Germline lookup yields CDR1 DFQATT and CDR2 SNEGSKA (reference sequence). CDR3 coding DNA: TGCAGTGCCACAGATCCCGGGACAGGGAGTCGGACCACTGAAGCTTTGTTT. Residues: CSATDPGTGSRTTEALF.

This clonotype was seen repeatedly, ten times or more. The chain is built from TRBV7-9 and TRBJ2-3; TRBD2 matches at 16 bases. After removal of 8 bases from V and 2 bases from J, the junction contained 4 bases not matched to a gene. There are 16 residues in the CDR3. CDR1 and CDR2 from the germline V gene are SEHNR and FQNEAQ (reference sequence). This CDR3 is CASRGTSGRATDTQYF. The CDR3 coding sequence is TGTGCCAGCCGGGGGACTAGCGGGAGGGCCACAGATACGCAGTATTTT.

The rearrangement uses TRBV9 and TRBJ2-2; a possible D gene is TRBD2 (6 bases). V lost 3 bases, J lost 0 bases, and 15 bases lay in between. The length of the CDR3 is 17 residues. Per germline, CDR1 SGDLS and CDR2 YYNGEE. CDR3 bases: TGTGCCAGCAGCGGGGCTTACGGGAGCTCGAACACCGGGGAGCTGTTTTTT. Translation: CASSGAYGSSNTGELFF.

This clonotype was seen repeatedly, ten times or more. The chain employs TRBV20-1 and TRBJ1-4; 9 bases agree with TRBD1. This CDR3 spans 14 amino acids. Germline CDR1 reads DFQATT; CDR2 reads SNEGSKA (reference sequence). The V segment lost 3 bases and the J segment 10 bases; nucleotides outside the gene matches: 9. The CDR3 loop reads CSASAGQGKGKLFF. The CDR3 nucleotides read TGCAGTGCTAGCGCCGGACAGGGGAAAGGAAAACTGTTTTTT.

Many counts were recorded for this clonotype. DNA of the CDR3: TGTGCCATCAGTACAAGCTCCCGCGGGACGGTCGGCCTCAACGAGCAGTACTTC. It specifies CAISTSSRGTVGLNEQYF. The chain recombines TRBV10-3 with TRBJ2-7; a weak D match, TRBD2 (6 bases). The CDR3 sequence is 18 residues long. Germline V gene sequence: CDR1 ENHRY, CDR2 SYGVKD. Trimming took 5 bases from V and 5 from J, leaving 28 bases between them.

V gene TRBV20-1 combines with J gene TRBJ1-2; 9 bases match TRBD1. This CDR3 region has 16 residues. The V gene end was trimmed by 1 base and the J gene end by 4 bases; junction bases not matched to a gene: 10. Germline V gene lookup returns CDR1 DFQATT and CDR2 SNEGSKA (reference sequence). For the CDR3, the DNA is TGCAGTGCTAGAGCGGGACAGGGAGGTTCGGTCTATGGCTACACCTTC. Its translation is CSARAGQGGSVYGYTF.

The rearrangement uses TRBV2 and TRBJ2-1; 11 bases match TRBD2. Germline lookup yields CDR1 SNHLY and CDR2 FYNNEI. J lost 3 bases, V lost 5 bases, and 6 bases had no gene match. The CDR3 is 16 amino acids. Here the CDR3 reads CASSKSGLAVYNEQFF. The CDR3 region has the DNA TGTGCCAGCAGTAAATCGGGACTAGCGGTCTACAATGAGCAGTTCTTC.

This clonotype was recorded a few times. This sequence joins TRBV20-1 and TRBJ2-1; D gene uncertain. There are 11 residues in the CDR3. Germline values: CDR1 DFQATT, CDR2 SNEGSKA (reference sequence). Trimming stripped 6 bases from V and 4 bases from J, with 7 bases between. CDR3 nucleotide sequence: TGCAGTGCAAACTCATACAATGAGCAGTTCTTC. Translated: CSANSYNEQFF.

This clonotype is a singleton in its sample. This chain connects TRBV30 to TRBJ2-2; 9 nucleotides line up with TRBD1. The CDR3 has 15 amino acids. CDR1 and CDR2 (germline): GTSNPN, SVGIG (reference sequence). With 3 bases clipped from V and 5 bases from J, the junction kept 7 bases outside the gene matches. CDR3 nucleotide sequence: TGTGCCTGGAGGGACAGGGGTGTTCTTACCGGGGAGCTGTTTTTT. This sequence encodes CAWRDRGVLTGELFF.

This chain joins TRBV20-1 and TRBJ2-5; D unresolved. The CDR3 consists of 16 residues. Germline CDR1 DFQATT, CDR2 SNEGSKA (reference sequence). V was clipped by 0 bases and J by 1 base, with 15 bases between them. CDR3 sequence: CSARDPGGRTQETQYF. The CDR3 nucleotides are TGCAGTGCTAGAGACCCGGGCGGAAGGACCCAAGAGACCCAGTACTTC.

Points on this clonotype: In this CDR3 the conserved last residue, phenylalanine or tryptophan, is missing, so a read error is likely. The limits of the CDR3 on the DNA are not certain, so only TCRdb's listed CDR3 is given. V is TRBV20-1 and J is TRBJ2-7. The CDR3 is 15 residues long, ends included. The germline V gene has CDR1 DFQATT and CDR2 SNEGSKA (reference sequence). The CDR3 loop is CSPLAAAQTFLRAVL.

The chain is built from TRBV9 and TRBJ1-2; D is undetermined. The CDR3 has 12 amino acids. Germline V gives CDR1 SGDLS, CDR2 YYNGEE. V lost 4 bases, J lost 7 bases, and 11 bases lay in between. The CDR3 nucleotides read TGTGCCAGCAGCACCTGGGGTCCTGGCTACACCTTC. This translates into CASSTWGPGYTF.

This clonotype was detected only a few times. A much larger clone lies a single base off, so this may be a read error. This chain connects TRBV28 to TRBJ1-5; D unclear. Germline-derived CDR1 and CDR2 are MDHEN and SYDVKM. This CDR3 comprises 14 residues. The CDR3 DNA is TGTGCCGGCAGCAGGACTGTTAGCAATCAGCCCCAGCATTTT. It codes for CAGSRTVSNQPQHF.

This chain joins TRBV5-5 and TRBJ2-7; no definite D call. Germline CDR1 and CDR2: SGHKS and YYEKEE (reference sequence). The V gene lost 1 base and the J gene lost 0 bases, with 8 bases spanning the gap. This CDR3 is 14 amino acids long. The CDR3 DNA sequence: TGTGCCAGCAGCTTGCTGGTGAACTCCTACGAGCAGTACTTC. Amino acids: CASSLLVNSYEQYF. The full variable domain, rest sourced from reference TRBV5-5 and TRBJ2-7, is DAGVTQSPTHLIKTRGQQVTLRCSPISGHKSVSWYQQVLGQGPQFIFQYYEKEERGRGNFPDRFSARQFPNYSSELNVNALLLGDSALYLCASSLLVNSYEQYFGPGTRLTVT.

J is TRBJ1-1 and V is TRBV27, with 7 bases identical to TRBD1. The CDR3 is 14 amino acids. CDR1 is MNHEY, CDR2 SMNVEV, per germline (reference sequence). Unmatched junction bases numbered 3, after V lost 4 bases and J lost 1 base. For the CDR3, the DNA is TGTGCCAGCAGTTCCTACAGGGGGAACACTGAAGCTTTCTTT. This translates into CASSSYRGNTEAFF.

The rearrangement uses TRBV29-1 and TRBJ2-3, with D unresolved. Trimming removed 6 bases from V and 5 bases from J, with 9 bases in between. This CDR3 has 11 residues. The germline CDR1 and CDR2 sequences are SQVTM and ANQGSEA. The CDR3 bases are TGCAGCGTCCTGAGAGGAGATACGCAGTATTTT. Encoded protein: CSVLRGDTQYF.